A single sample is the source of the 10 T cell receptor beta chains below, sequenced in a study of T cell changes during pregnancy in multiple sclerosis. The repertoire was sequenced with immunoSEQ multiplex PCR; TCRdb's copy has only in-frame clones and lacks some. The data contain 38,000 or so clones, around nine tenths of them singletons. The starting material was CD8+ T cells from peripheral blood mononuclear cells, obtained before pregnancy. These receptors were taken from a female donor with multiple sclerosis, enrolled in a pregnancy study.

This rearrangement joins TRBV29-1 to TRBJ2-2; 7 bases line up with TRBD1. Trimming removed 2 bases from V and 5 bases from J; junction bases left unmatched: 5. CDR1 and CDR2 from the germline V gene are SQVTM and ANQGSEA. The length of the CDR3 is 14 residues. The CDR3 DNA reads TGCAGCGTTGAAACAGGGGCAGGGACCGGGGAGCTGTTTTTT. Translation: CSVETGAGTGELFF.

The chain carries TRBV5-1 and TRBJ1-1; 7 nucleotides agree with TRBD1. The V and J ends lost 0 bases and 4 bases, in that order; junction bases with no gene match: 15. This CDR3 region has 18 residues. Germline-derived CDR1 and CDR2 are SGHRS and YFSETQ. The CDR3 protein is CASSLGEGGGSGGTEAFF. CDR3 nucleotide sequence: TGCGCCAGCAGCTTGGGCGAAGGGGGCGGATCGGGTGGCACTGAAGCTTTCTTT. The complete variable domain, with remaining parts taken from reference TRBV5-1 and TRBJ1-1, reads KAGVTQTPRYLIKTRGQQVTLSCSPISGHRSVSWYQQTPGQGLQFLFEYFSETQRNKGNFPGRFSGRQFSNSRSEMNVSTLELGDSALYLCASSLGEGGGSGGTEAFFGQGTRLTVV.

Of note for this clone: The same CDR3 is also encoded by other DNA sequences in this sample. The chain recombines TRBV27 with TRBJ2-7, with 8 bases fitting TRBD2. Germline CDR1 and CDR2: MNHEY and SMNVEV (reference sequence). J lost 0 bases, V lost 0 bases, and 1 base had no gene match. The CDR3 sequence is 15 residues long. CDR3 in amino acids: CASSLSAGGSYEQYF. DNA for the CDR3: TGTGCCAGCAGTTTATCGGCGGGGGGCTCCTACGAGCAGTACTTC.

The CDR3 DNA reads TGTGCCAGCAGTCCTACCCGGGGGGTGTCTGGAAACACCATATATTTT. This sequence encodes CASSPTRGVSGNTIYF. This chain uses TRBV28 with TRBJ1-3; TRBD1 is a possible D gene (5 bases). Germline values: CDR1 MDHEN, CDR2 SYDVKM. The CDR3 runs 16 residues. Between the trimmed V and J ends, which lost 5 bases and 1 base, there was a span of 15 bases.

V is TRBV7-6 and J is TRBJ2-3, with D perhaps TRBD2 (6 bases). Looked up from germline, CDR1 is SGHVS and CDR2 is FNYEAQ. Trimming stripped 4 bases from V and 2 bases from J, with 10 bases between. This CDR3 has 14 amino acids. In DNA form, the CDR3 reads TGTGCCAGCAGCTCGGGACTTTCCACAGATACGCAGTATTTT. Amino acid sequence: CASSSGLSTDTQYF.

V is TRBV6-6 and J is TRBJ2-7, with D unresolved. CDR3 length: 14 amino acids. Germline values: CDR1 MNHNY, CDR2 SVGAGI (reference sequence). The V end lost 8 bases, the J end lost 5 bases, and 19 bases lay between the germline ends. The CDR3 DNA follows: TGTGCCAGCCGGAACGGGTACGGAAGCGACGAGCAGTACTTC. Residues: CASRNGYGSDEQYF.

The CDR3 loop is CASSEPYRDRDQRNEQFF. For the CDR3, the DNA is TGCGCCAGCAGTGAGCCCTACAGGGATAGAGACCAGCGAAATGAGCAGTTCTTC. This chain links TRBV10-2 with TRBJ2-1, with D possibly TRBD1 on 6 matching bases. Trimming left V 2 bases short and J 7 bases short, with 24 bases between. In germline, CDR1 is WSHSY, CDR2 SAAADI. The CDR3 runs 18 residues.

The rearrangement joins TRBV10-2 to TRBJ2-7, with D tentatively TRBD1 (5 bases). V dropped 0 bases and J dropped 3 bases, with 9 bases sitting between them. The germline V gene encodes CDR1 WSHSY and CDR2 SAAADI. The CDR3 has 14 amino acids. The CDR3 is CASSESGRGYEQYF. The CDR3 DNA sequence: TGCGCCAGCAGTGAGTCGGGAAGGGGCTACGAGCAGTACTTC.

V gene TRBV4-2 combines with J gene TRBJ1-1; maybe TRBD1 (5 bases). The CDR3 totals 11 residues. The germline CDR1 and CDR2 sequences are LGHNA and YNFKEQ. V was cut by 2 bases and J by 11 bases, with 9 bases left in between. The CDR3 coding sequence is TGTGCCAGCAGCCAACAGGGAACGGCTTTCTTT. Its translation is CASSQQGTAFF.

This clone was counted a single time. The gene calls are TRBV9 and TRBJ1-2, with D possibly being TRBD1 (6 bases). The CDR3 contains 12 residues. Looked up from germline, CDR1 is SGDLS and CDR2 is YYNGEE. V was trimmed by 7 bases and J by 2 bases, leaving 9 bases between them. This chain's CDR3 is CASLGTNYGYTF. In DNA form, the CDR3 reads TGTGCCAGCCTAGGGACAAACTATGGCTACACCTTC.